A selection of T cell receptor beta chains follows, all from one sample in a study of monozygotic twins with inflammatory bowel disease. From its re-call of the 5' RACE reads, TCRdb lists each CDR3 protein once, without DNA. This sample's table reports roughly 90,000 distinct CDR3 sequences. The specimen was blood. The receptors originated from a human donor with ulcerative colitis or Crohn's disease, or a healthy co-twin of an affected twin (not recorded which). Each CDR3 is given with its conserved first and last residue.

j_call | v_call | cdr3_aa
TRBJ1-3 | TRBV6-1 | CASSPRGPGGRNTIYF
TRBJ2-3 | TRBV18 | CASSPPQRRTDTQYF
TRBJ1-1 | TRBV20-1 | CSATRTGATEAFF
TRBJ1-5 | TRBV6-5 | CASGGGGLQPQHF
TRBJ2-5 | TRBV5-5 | CASSLWARLWETQYF
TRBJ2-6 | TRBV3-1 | CASSLGLSGANVLTF
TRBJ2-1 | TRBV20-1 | CSSGTGDYNKQFF
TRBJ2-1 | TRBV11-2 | CASSSTGKDDEQFF
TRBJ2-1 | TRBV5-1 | CASSQGQGAVGEQFF
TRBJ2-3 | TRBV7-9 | CASSSSGTTTDTQYF
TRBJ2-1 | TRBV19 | CASSPRTPPYNEQFF
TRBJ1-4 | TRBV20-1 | CSARPPWPEKLFF
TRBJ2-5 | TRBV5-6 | CASSLGQGETQYF
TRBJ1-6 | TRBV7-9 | CASSRSHSPLHF
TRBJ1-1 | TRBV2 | CASNQGRPEAFF
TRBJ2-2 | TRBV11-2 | CASSYQKSNTGELFF
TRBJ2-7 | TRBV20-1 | CSARSLQSSYEQYF
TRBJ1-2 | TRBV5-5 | CASSLGGGRVPSGYTF
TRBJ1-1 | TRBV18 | CVSSPPMRDWMDTEAFF
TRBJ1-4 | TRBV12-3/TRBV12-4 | CASSPYLGGLVEKLFF
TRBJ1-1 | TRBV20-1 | CSARETGLPEAFF
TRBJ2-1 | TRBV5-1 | CASSSDRVVDEQFF
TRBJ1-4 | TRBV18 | CASSSTAANEKLFF
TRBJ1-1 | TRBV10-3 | CAINEAPTGRGFF
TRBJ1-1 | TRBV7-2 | CASSLKRRTTEAFF
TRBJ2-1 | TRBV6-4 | CASSDSTDSGGGEQFF
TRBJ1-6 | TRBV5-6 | CASSDDRSNSPLHF
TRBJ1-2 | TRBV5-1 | CASSLVQGSYGYTF
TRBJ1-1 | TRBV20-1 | CSARSGGMSTEAFF
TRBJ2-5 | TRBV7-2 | CASSLGGLQETQYF
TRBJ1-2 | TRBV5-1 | CASSFNMGQVYGYTF
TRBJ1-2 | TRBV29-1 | CSARRGADYGYTF
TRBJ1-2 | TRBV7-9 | CASSLYGQAYYGYTF